Below are 7 T cell receptor beta chains sequenced from a single sample in a study of T cells after yellow fever vaccination. Using its own MiXCR run on the 5' RACE reads, TCRdb lists one record per CDR3 protein. The table includes some 500,000 distinct CDR3 sequences, less than 15% detected once. The sample was PBMCs, taken on the day of the yellow fever booster vaccination. The receptor source for this set is a man aged 25-45 years who received the YFV17D yellow fever vaccine.

This clonotype was counted a few times. The rearrangement uses TRBV6-2 or TRBV6-3 and TRBJ1-2; the D is unclear. The CDR3 length is 13 residues. Looked up from germline, CDR1 is MNHEY and CDR2 is SVGEGT. The germline V and J ends were trimmed by 7 bases and 2 bases, with 11 bases remaining between them. The CDR3 DNA is TGTGCCAGCAATTTGGGAGGGAACTATGGCTACACCTTC. It yields the protein CASNLGGNYGYTF.

Only a few counts were recorded for this clonotype. The CDR3 spells CASSQALHYEQYF. CDR3 nucleotide sequence: TGTGCCAGCAGCCAGGCTTTACACTACGAGCAGTACTTC. V usage is TRBV7-8 and J usage is TRBJ2-7; the D is unclear. The CDR3 length is 13 residues. Germline CDR1 and CDR2: SGHVS and FQNEAQ. Trimming left V 5 bases short and J 3 bases short, with 11 bases between.

The chain recombines TRBV5-1 with TRBJ2-5; TRBD2 agrees at 9 bases. This CDR3 contains 18 residues. Per germline, CDR1 SGHRS and CDR2 YFSETQ. V trimming: 3 bases; J trimming: 5 bases; junction bases outside the gene matches: 17. The CDR3 nucleotides read TGCGCCAGCAGCTCAGGGAGCTTAGCGGGAGCCGAGAGGGAGACCCAGTACTTC. Translated, it gives CASSSGSLAGAERETQYF.

This clonotype appeared a few times. J is TRBJ2-7 and V is TRBV5-6, with TRBD2 identical over 8 bases. J gave up 4 bases and V 4 bases, and 10 bases lay outside the gene matches. CDR3 length: 15 amino acids. Looked up from germline, CDR1 is SGHDT and CDR2 is YYEEEE. The CDR3 reads CASSPTREGRYEQYF. The CDR3 bases are TGTGCCAGCAGCCCCACCCGGGAGGGACGTTACGAGCAGTACTTC.

The chain has TRBV25-1 and TRBJ1-4; unclear D gene. The CDR3 totals 16 residues. Germline V gene data show CDR1 as MGHDK and CDR2 as SYGVNS. Trimming pared 3 bases from V and 4 bases from J, leaving 15 bases between. The CDR3 sequence: CASSELNRARNEKLFF. The CDR3 DNA follows: TGTGCCAGCAGTGAGCTAAACCGGGCGCGTAATGAAAAACTGTTTTTT.

The chain joins TRBV5-1 to TRBJ2-1, with TRBD2 matching 10 bases. Germline V gene sequence: CDR1 SGHRS, CDR2 YFSETQ. The V and J ends lost 3 bases and 5 bases, in that order; junction bases with no gene match: 5. The CDR3 runs to 15 residues. The CDR3 sequence: CASSSIAGGNNEQFF. The CDR3, as DNA: TGCGCCAGCAGCTCGATAGCGGGAGGTAACAATGAGCAGTTCTTC.

The CDR3 region has the DNA TGTGCCAGCAAGGCTAGCGGGAAGACCTACGAGCAGTACTTC. It yields the protein CASKASGKTYEQYF. The chain combines TRBV14 with TRBJ2-7, with TRBD2 matching over 9 bases. The CDR3 length is 14 residues. Germline values: CDR1 SGHDN, CDR2 FVKESK. Trimming took 7 bases from V and 2 from J; bases not matched to a gene: 6.